These T cell receptor beta chains were read from a single sample in a study of blood T cell repertoires in COVID-19. TCRdb's copy holds only in-frame clones and misses some; the assay was immunoSEQ multiplex PCR. Of roughly 24,000 clones in the sample, about 89% were seen once. Sequencing input: peripheral blood. Source of these receptors: a man aged 70-80 years with COVID-19, enrolled during active disease. CDR3s include the opening cysteine and the closing phenylalanine or tryptophan. Fields, in order: V gene, D gene, clone size, J gene, CDR3 DNA, CDR3 protein. The D gene is left open where the match is weak. Clone size is stated in some rows and not others, as once, few, many or a class when expanded.

TRBV27	-	once	TRBJ2-1	TGTGCCAGCAGCCGGGGGTGGGGGAAACTACCAGATGAGCAGTTCTTC	CASSRGWGKLPDEQFF
TRBV18	-	-	TRBJ2-7	TGTGCCAGCTCACCCTTCGATGCGGGAGAGCAGTACTTC	CASSPFDAGEQYF
TRBV19	TRBD1	-	TRBJ2-3	TGTGCCAGTAGTTTTCCGGGACAGCCCACAGATACGCAGTATTTT	CASSFPGQPTDTQYF
TRBV29-1	TRBD1	few	TRBJ2-2	TGCAGCGTCCGTATCACAGGGGCCACCGGGGAGCTGTTTTTT	CSVRITGATGELFF
TRBV7-8	-	-	TRBJ1-3	TGTGCCAGCAGCTTAGGTAGCTCGGGAGGAAACACCATATATTTT	CASSLGSSGGNTIYF
TRBV12-3/TRBV12-4	-	once	TRBJ2-1	TGTGCCAGCAGAGGACACAAGCAGTTCTTC	CASRGHKQFF
TRBV4-1	TRBD1	-	TRBJ2-1	TGCGCCAGCAGCCCCCGGGACAGGGGGTTTAGGTCCTACAATGAGCAGTTCTTC	CASSPRDRGFRSYNEQFF
TRBV3-1/TRBV3-2	TRBD1	-	TRBJ1-2	TGTGCCAGCAGCCAGTGGGACAGGGGGCAATATGGCTACACCTTC	CASSQWDRGQYGYTF
TRBV6-5	-	-	TRBJ1-1	TGTGCCAGCAGTTACTGGGGAGGGGGCACTGAAGCTTTCTTT	CASSYWGGGTEAFF
TRBV7-9	-	-	TRBJ2-2	TGTGCCACCGAAATCATTCAGACGAACACCGGGGAGCTGTTTTTT	CATEIIQTNTGELFF
TRBV30	-	-	TRBJ1-2	TGTGCCTGGAGCCCCTGGCAGGGTGGCTACACCTTC	CAWSPWQGGYTF
TRBV6-5	-	-	TRBJ2-7	TGTGCCAGCAGTTACGTCCTACGGGGGGAGCAGTACTTC	CASSYVLRGEQYF
TRBV7-2	TRBD2	-	TRBJ2-2	TGTGCCAGCAGCTCGGGACTAGCGGGAGGAAGCGGGGAGCTGTTTTTT	CASSSGLAGGSGELFF
TRBV19	-	-	TRBJ1-1	TGTGCCAGTAGTATGGGCCGGCTGATGAACACTGAAGCTTTCTTT	CASSMGRLMNTEAFF
TRBV7-9	-	-	TRBJ1-6	TGTGCCACCGTGGGGGGGGACTCCTATAATTCACCCCTCCACTTT	CATVGGDSYNSPLHF
TRBV5-1	-	once	TRBJ1-1	TGCGCCAGCAGCTTGGGACACAGCAATATGAACACTGAAGCTTTCTTT	CASSLGHSNMNTEAFF
TRBV7-2	TRBD1	-	TRBJ1-2	TGTGCCAGCAGCTGGACAGGGGGGGAGGGCTACACCTTC	CASSWTGGEGYTF
TRBV5-4	-	-	TRBJ1-1	TGTGCCAGCAGCCGCGCCAACACTGAAGCTTTCTTT	CASSRANTEAFF
TRBV11-2	TRBD2	-	TRBJ2-7	TGTGCCACCTCAGCGGGATCCTCCTACGAGCAGTACTTC	CATSAGSSYEQYF
TRBV4-1	-	-	TRBJ2-7	TGCGCCAGCAGCCAAGTCCTCGGAGGGTACGAGCAGTACTTC	CASSQVLGGYEQYF
TRBV11-2	TRBD1	-	TRBJ1-6	TGTGCCAGCAGCTTAGCGATGGACAGGGAATATAATTCACCCCTCCACTTT	CASSLAMDREYNSPLHF
TRBV11-2	-	-	TRBJ2-7	TGTGCCAGCAGCTTTTTGTCAGGGGTCAGAGAGCAGTACTTC	CASSFLSGVREQYF
TRBV19	-	-	TRBJ1-3	TGTGCCAGTTTCCGGGGTGGACCTGGAAACACCATATATTTT	CASFRGGPGNTIYF
TRBV6-5	TRBD1	-	TRBJ1-2	TGTGCCAGCAGTTACTCTAAGGGACAGGGCAAGGATGGCTACACCTTC	CASSYSKGQGKDGYTF